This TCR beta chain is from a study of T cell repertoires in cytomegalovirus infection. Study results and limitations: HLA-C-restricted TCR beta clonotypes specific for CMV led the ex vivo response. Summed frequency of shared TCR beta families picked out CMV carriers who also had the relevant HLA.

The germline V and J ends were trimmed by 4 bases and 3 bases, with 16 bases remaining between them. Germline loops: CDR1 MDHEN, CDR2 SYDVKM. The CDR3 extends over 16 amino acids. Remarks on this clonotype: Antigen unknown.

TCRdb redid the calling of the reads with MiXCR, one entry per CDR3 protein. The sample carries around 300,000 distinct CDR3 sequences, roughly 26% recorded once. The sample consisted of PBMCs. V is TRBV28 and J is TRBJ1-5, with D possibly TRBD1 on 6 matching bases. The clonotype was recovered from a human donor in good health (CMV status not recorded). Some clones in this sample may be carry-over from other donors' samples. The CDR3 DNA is TGTGCCAGCAGTTCCAAGGGGGAGGTTAACAATCAGCCCCAGCATTTT. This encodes CASSSKGEVNNQPQHF.